This T cell receptor beta chain was profiled in a study of shared clonotypes between healthy human individuals. It was across several immunoSEQ plates that each subset's genomic DNA was evenly split. Assay: immunoSEQ multiplex PCR; the TCRdb copy retains only in-frame clones and omits some. This sample carries millions of clones, 85% to 95% of them seen once, and the ten largest clones take 0.1% to 0.15%. Study-wide points: Owing to a small donor count, the genetic and exposure-history diversity represented was limited. For sorted subsets, rarefaction showed incomplete sequencing despite large depth.

After removal of 0 bases from V and 2 bases from J, the junction contained 5 bases not matched to a gene. Germline CDR1 is SGDLS and CDR2 is YYNGEE. The CDR3 runs to 15 residues. Notes on this clone: Its matching antigen is unknown.

The sample taken for sequencing was naive CD4+ T cells sorted from blood. This sample's subset: CD45RA+ positively selected. The V call is TRBV9, the J call TRBJ2-7, with 7 positions matching TRBD1. This TCR was recovered from a man aged 18 to 29 in good health. The CDR3 is CASSVATGAAYEQYF. In DNA form, the CDR3 reads TGTGCCAGCAGCGTAGCTACAGGGGCGGCCTACGAGCAGTACTTC.